The clone carrying this T cell receptor (beta chain) was recorded only once. Its antigen remains unidentified. The CDR3 loop spans 15 amino acids. The V end was cut by 8 bases, the J end by 8 bases, with 21 bases between. The germline gives CDR1 ENHRY, CDR2 SYGVKD. The authors divided CD4+ cells into CD45RA+ naive and CD45RA-negative memory subsets. This sample stems from a study of shared clonotypes between healthy human individuals. Across the whole study: Donors consisted of two women and three men between 18 and 49.

TCRdb keeps only in-frame clones here, not all; method: immunoSEQ multiplex PCR. The table records hundreds of thousands of clones, around three quarters of them present only once. Broader study findings: Among non-shared clonotypes, generation probabilities were lower than among those shared by all four donors.

J is TRBJ1-4 and V is TRBV10-3, with D tentatively TRBD1 (5 bases). Sequences were obtained from memory CD4+ T cells sorted from blood. The subset denotes: CD45RA-negative fraction. The origin of this receptor is a woman aged 30 to 39 in good health. CDR3 sequence (DNA): TGTGCCATCCGTAGAGGGGTCGATCCTTCAGAAAAACTGTTTTTT. It is translated as CAIRRGVDPSEKLFF.